This entry features one T cell receptor (beta chain) sequence. Original analysis: Reference gene primer amplification gave nucleated cell count estimates. Generated by immunoSEQ multiplex PCR, the TCRdb table keeps only in-frame clones and is missing some. V and J calls plus clone size are reproduced from that table; the DNA served to infer D and trimming. The sample consists of over 45,000 clones, about 89% of them appearing once. This sample is part of a study of blood T cell repertoires in COVID-19. At the level of the study: Sites across the United States, Italy and Spain contributed samples from acute and convalescent COVID-19. In each case, the material was cDNA or gDNA derived from T cells, B-cell-depleted T cells, or PBMCs.

The CDR3 covers 16 residues. Looked up from germline, CDR1 is LGHDT and CDR2 is YNNKEL (reference sequence). After removal of 4 bases from V and 6 bases from J, the junction contained 10 bases not matched to a gene. The sequence was obtained from a woman in her sixties or seventies with active COVID-19. The gene calls are TRBV3-1 (or the pseudogene TRBV3-2) and TRBJ2-2; 8 nucleotides line up with TRBD1. The source material was peripheral blood. The CDR3 reads CASSLWTGKVPGELFF. In nucleotides, the CDR3 is TGTGCCAGCAGCCTCTGGACAGGGAAGGTGCCCGGGGAGCTGTTTTTT.